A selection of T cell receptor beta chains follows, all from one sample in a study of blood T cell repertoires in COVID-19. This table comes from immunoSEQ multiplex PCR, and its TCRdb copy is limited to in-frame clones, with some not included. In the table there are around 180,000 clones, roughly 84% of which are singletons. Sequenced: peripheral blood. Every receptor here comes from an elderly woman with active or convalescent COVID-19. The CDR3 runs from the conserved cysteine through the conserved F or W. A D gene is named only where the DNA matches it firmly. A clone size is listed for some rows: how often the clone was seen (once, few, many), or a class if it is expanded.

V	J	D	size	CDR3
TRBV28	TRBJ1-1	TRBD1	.	CASSSPGQGNTEAFF
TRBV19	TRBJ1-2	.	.	CASSIYENYGYTF
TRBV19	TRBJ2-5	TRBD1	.	CASSGQVGETQYF
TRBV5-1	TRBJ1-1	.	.	CASSLGTLNTEAFF
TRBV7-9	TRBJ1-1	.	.	CASSIRSTEAFF
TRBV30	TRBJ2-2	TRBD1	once	CAWTGTVNTGELFF
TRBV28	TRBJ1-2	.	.	CASSLRQEGGYTF
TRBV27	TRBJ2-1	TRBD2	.	CASSPGGGGRASYNEQFF
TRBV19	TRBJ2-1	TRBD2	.	CASTGGTSGRVDEQFF
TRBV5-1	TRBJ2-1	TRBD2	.	CASSFSGSTNEQFF
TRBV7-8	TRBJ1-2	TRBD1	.	CASSLYKGQGEGYTF
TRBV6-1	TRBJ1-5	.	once	CASSESGVQPQHF
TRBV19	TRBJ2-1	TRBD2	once	CASMNRLAGLGNEQFF
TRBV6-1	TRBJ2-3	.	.	CASSESETRGAVYTQYF
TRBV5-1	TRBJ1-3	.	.	CASSLVGQAGNTIYF
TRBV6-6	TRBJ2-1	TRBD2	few	CASSLTSGASSYNEQFF
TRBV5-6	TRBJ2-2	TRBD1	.	CASSLGQGLTGELFF
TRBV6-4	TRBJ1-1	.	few	CASSPSENTEAFF
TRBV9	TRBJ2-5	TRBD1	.	CASSGTGGRETQYF
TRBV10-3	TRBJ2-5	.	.	CAISESQAGETQYF
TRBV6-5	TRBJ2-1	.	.	CASSYSKALRESGQFF
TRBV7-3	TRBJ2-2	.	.	CASSLRPSANTGELFF
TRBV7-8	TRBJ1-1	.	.	CASSRGGGFTEAFF
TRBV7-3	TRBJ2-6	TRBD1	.	CASSPRQGSSLGANVLTF
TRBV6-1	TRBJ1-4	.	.	CASSEPRRGYEKLFF
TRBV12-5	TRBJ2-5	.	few	CASGLGASETQYF
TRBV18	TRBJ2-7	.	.	CASSPHLQSEQYF
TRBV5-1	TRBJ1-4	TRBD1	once	CASSYQQGDNEKLFF
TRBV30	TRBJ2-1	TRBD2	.	CAWSVGAGVGSNEQFF
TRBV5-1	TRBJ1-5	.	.	CASSPTPGGYSNQPQHF
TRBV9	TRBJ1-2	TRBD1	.	CASSVEWGQNNYGYTF
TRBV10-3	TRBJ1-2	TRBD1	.	CAISEQGPSYGYTF
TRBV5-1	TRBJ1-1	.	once	CASSEMDRLNTEAFF
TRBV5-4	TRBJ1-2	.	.	CASSLVGKERGYTF
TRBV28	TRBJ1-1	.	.	CASSPRVSEAFF
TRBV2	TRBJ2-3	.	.	CASSEVGGPEADTQYF
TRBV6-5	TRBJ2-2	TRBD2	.	CASSWTSGDTGELFF
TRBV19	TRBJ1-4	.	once	CASSATGTTNEKLFF
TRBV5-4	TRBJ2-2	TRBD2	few	CASSRGTSGGVARELFF
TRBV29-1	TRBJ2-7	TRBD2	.	CSVEEREGLEQYF
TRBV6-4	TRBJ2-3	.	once	CASSVGGLGADTQYF
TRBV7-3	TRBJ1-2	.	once	CASSPVGSPNYGYTF
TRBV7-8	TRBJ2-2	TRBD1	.	CASSLDQGEFAGELFF
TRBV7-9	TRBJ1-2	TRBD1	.	CASSPQDRGFYGYTF
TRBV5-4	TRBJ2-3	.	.	CASMGGQTDTDTQYF
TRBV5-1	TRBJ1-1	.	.	CASSRGGAGEAFF
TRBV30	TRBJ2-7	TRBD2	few	CAWSVGSGRANEQYF
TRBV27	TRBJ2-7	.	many	CASSYLGGEQYF
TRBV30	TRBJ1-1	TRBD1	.	CAWSVKTGGANTEAFF
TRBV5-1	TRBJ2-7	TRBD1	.	CASSPTGQGSSYEQYF
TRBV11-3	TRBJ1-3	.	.	CASSQQGLHTIYF
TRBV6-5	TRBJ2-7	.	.	CASSLSSSPYEQYF
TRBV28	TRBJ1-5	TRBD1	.	CASSLIRGLTNQPQHF
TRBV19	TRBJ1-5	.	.	CASRQQGMWNQPQHF
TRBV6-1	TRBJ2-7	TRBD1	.	CASSEQFRTGSYEQYF